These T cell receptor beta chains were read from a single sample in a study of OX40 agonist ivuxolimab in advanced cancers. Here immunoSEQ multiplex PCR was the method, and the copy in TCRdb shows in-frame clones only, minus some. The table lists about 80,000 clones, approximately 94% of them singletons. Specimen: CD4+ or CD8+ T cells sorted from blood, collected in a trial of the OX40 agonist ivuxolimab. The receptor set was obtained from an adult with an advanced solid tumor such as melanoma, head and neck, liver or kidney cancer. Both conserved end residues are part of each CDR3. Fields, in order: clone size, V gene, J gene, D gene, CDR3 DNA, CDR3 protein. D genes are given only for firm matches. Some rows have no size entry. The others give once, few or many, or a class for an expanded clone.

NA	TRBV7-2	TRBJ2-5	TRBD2	TGTGCCAGCAGCTTAGGGCTAGCGGGAGTTCTAGAGACCCAGTACTTC	CASSLGLAGVLETQYF
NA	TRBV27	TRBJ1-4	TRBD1	TGTGCCAGCAGCTCAAGGACAGGGAGGGAAAAACTGTTTTTT	CASSSRTGREKLFF
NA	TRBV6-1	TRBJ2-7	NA	TGTGCCAGCAGTGCATACTACGAGCAGTACTTC	CASSAYYEQYF
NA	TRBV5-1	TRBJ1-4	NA	TGCGCCAGCAGCTTTCTTGCTGCAACTAATGAAAAACTGTTTTTT	CASSFLAATNEKLFF
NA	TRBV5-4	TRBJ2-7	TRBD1	TGTGCCAGCAGCCGCCGGACAGGTCCGGCCTACGAGCAGTACTTC	CASSRRTGPAYEQYF
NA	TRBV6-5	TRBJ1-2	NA	TGTGCCAGCAGTCCCAGACAGAAGATCTATGGCTACACCTTC	CASSPRQKIYGYTF
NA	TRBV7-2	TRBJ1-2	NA	TGTGCCAGCAGCGGCGGGGGTATAGGGACCGCATATGGCTACACCTTC	CASSGGGIGTAYGYTF
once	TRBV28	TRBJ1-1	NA	TGTGCCAGCAGTTTCTCCTACACTGAAGCTTTCTTT	CASSFSYTEAFF
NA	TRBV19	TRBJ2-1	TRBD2	TGTGCCAGTAGCGGGAGGGCCTACAATGAGCAGTTCTTC	CASSGRAYNEQFF
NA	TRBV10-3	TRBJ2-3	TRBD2	TGTGCCATCAATAGCGGGAACACAGATACGCAGTATTTT	CAINSGNTDTQYF
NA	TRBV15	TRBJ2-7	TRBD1	TGTGCCACCAGCAGAGATCCTAGGGGGCCCTACGAGCAGTACTTC	CATSRDPRGPYEQYF
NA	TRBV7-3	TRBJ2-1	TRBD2	TGTGCCAGCAGCCCCGGGGGGAGTGCACGCTACAATGAGCAGTTCTTC	CASSPGGSARYNEQFF
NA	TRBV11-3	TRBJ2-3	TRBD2	TGTGCCAGCAGCCCCGGGACTAGCGGGAGGGCCGGACGAGATACGCAGTATTTT	CASSPGTSGRAGRDTQYF
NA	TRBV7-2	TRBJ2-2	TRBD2	TGTGCCAGCATCAAGACTAGCGGGCGTATGAGGAATCCCGGGGAGCTGTTTTTT	CASIKTSGRMRNPGELFF
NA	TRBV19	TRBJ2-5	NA	TGTGCCAGTAGTCTCCTGGGCGGGAAGGGTGAGACCCAGTACTTC	CASSLLGGKGETQYF
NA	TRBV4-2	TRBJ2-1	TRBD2	TGTGCCAGCAGCCAAGTTGGCGGGAGGCCGGGTGAGCAGTTCTTC	CASSQVGGRPGEQFF
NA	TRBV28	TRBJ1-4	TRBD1	TGTGCCAGCAGCCCGGGACAGCCTTATGAAAAACTGTTTTTT	CASSPGQPYEKLFF
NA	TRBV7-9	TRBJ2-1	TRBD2	TGTGCCAGCAGCTTAGGTTCTAGCGGGGCCTACAATGAGCAGTTCTTC	CASSLGSSGAYNEQFF
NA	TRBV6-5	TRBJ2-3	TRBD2	TGTGCCAGCCGGGACTACCGGGGAGATACGCAGTATTTT	CASRDYRGDTQYF
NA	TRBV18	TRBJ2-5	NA	TGTGCCAGCTCACCTGGGCAGGGAGAGACCCAGTACTTC	CASSPGQGETQYF
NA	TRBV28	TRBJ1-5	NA	TGTGCCAGGAGCAGGGGCAATCAGCCCCAGCATTTT	CARSRGNQPQHF
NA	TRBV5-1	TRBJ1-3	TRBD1	TGCGCCAGCAGCTTGCAGGGGGGTGGAAACACCATATATTTT	CASSLQGGGNTIYF
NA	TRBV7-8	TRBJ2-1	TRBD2	TGTGCCAGCAGCCGAATTGTGGGGGAGGGCAATGAGCAGTTCTTC	CASSRIVGEGNEQFF
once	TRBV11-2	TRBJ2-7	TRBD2	TGTGCCAGCAGCTTACCGGGACTAGCGTATTACGAGCAGTACTTC	CASSLPGLAYYEQYF
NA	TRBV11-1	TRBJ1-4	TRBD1	TGTGCCAGCAGCTACGGGGACAGTCGGGGAATCGGTGAAAAACTGTTTTTT	CASSYGDSRGIGEKLFF
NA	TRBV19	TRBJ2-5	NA	TGTGCCAGTAGTGTGACAGGGGAGGGGACCCAGTACTTC	CASSVTGEGTQYF
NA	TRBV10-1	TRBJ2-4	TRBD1	TGCGCCAGCAGTCCGGGACAGGCCCCAATCTGGGCCAAAAACATTCAGTACTTC	CASSPGQAPIWAKNIQYF
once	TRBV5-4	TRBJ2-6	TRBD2	TGTGCCAGCAGCTTAAGAACTAGCGCTGGGGCCAACGTCCTGACTTTC	CASSLRTSAGANVLTF
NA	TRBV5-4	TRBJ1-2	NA	TGTGCCAGTAGTGCGACTGGGCCGGTCGATGGCTACACCTTC	CASSATGPVDGYTF
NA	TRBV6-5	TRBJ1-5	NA	TGTGCCAGCAGTTACGCGCGGGGACAGCCCCAGCATTTT	CASSYARGQPQHF
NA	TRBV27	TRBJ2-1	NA	TGTGCCAGCAGTTTTAGAGGGGGCAATGAGCAGTTCTTC	CASSFRGGNEQFF
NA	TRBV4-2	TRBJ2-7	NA	TGTGCCAGCAGCCAAGATAGTCGGCGTGACGAGCAGTACTTC	CASSQDSRRDEQYF
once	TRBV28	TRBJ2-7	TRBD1	TGTGCCAGCAGTGTAACCGGGACAGGGGTCTACGAGCAGTACTTC	CASSVTGTGVYEQYF
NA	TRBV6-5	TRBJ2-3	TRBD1	TGTGCCAGCAGTTACGGGACAGCCACAGATACGCAGTATTTT	CASSYGTATDTQYF
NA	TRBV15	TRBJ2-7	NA	TGTGCCACCAGCAGTGTCGGGCGCGCCACAAATCACGAGCAGTACTTC	CATSSVGRATNHEQYF
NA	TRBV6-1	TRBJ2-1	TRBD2	TGTGCCAGCACAGGACGGGAGGCGCTGTTCTTC	CASTGREALFF
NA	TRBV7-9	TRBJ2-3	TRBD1	TGTGCCAGCAGCTTAGCGGGACAGGTTTCAGATACGCAGTATTTT	CASSLAGQVSDTQYF
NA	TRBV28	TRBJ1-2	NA	TGTGCCAGCAGTTCCGGCTCAGGACAGATCTATGGCTACACCTTC	CASSSGSGQIYGYTF
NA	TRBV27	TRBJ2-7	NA	TGTGCCAGCATCAACTTCGGGACACCGAAAACCTACGAGCAGTACTTC	CASINFGTPKTYEQYF
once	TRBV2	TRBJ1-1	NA	TGTGCCAGCAGTGGGGACATGACCACTGAAGCTTTCTTT	CASSGDMTTEAFF
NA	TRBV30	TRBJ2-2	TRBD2	TGTGCCTGGACCCCGACTAGCGGGAGTGGGTACACCGGGGAGCTGTTTTTT	CAWTPTSGSGYTGELFF
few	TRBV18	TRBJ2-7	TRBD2	TGTGCCAGCTCACCGAGGGCGGGAGGCCAAACCTACGAGCAGTACTTC	CASSPRAGGQTYEQYF
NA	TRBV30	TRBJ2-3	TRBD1	TGTGCCTCCCGCCCCAGGGGGATCACAGATACGCAGTATTTT	CASRPRGITDTQYF
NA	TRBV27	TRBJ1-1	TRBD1	TGTGCCAGCAGCCGCGGGGAGGGGGCTGGGGGGGGGACTGAAGCTTTCTTT	CASSRGEGAGGGTEAFF
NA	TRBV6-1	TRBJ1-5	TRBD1	TGTGCCTCTCCGCCCGACAGGGGCAATCAGCCCCAGCATTTT	CASPPDRGNQPQHF
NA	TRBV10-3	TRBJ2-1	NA	TGTGCCACCCTTAGCGGTCAAGCGGGCAATGAGCAGTTCTTC	CATLSGQAGNEQFF